The source of this T cell receptor beta chain is a study of blood T cells in healthy people across ages. This clonotype occurred a few times. Its antigen is undetermined. Study-wide results and limits: It was not known whether donors were CMV positive (a possible confounder of expanded clonotype changes). The recorded TCR beta diversity per million T cells decreased in a roughly linear manner with age.

The use of a sample-barcoded 5' primer and a J-beta primer mix characterized a second PCR of 7 to 11 cycles. With 12 random nucleotides, a template-switch adaptor tagged each individual cDNA molecule. TCRdb redid the calling of the 5' RACE reads with MiXCR, one entry per CDR3 protein. There are 850,000 to 1,300,000 distinct CDR3 sequences in the sample; under 45% occur only once, and approximately 17% lies in the top ten. From germline, CDR1 is SGHDT and CDR2 YYEEEE. The CDR3 is made up of 15 amino acids. The sequencing sample was made of blood. The sequence derives from a woman aged 60 to 75 in good health. This sequence joins TRBV5-6 and TRBJ2-5, with D perhaps TRBD2 (6 bases). With the DNA end fitting TRBJ2-4 better, the J assignment may be wrong. CDR3 sequence (DNA): TGTGCCAGCAGCTTACCGGAGGGGAACGGAAACATTCAGTACTTC. Residues: CASSLPEGNGNIQYF.